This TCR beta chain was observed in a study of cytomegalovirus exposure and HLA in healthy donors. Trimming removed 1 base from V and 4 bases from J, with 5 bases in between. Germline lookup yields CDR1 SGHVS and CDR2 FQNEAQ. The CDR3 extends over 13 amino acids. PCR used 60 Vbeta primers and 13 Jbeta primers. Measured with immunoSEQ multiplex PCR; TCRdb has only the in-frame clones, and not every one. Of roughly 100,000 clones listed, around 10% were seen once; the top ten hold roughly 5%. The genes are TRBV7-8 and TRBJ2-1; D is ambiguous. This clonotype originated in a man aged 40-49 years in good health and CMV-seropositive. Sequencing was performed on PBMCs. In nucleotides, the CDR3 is TGTGCCAGCAGCTTAGGGCAGTACAATGAGCAGTTCTTC. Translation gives CASSLGQYNEQFF.